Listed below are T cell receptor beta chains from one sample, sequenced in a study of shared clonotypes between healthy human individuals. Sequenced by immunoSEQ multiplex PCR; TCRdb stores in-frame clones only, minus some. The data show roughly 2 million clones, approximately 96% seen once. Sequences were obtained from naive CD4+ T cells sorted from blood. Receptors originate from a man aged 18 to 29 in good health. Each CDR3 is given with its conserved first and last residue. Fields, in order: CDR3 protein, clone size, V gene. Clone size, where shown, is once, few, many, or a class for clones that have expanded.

CASSWGTDRANTF	once	TRBV5-1
CASSYVRSEQYF	.	TRBV6-6
CASSPDGVNQPQHF	.	TRBV18
CASSLDLRGFYTEAFF	.	TRBV11-2
CASRENRTTGAVFRLFF	.	TRBV10-2
CSVEVSRPRQETQYF	.	TRBV29-1
CSVDEGAPGNTIYF	.	TRBV29-1
CASSFSANTEAFF	.	TRBV7-2
CASSLEGVGNQPQHF	.	TRBV5-5
CASSLTRGPSYEQYF	.	TRBV27
CASSPDRASSYEQYF	few	TRBV2
CAWDRDGTGYYEQYF	.	TRBV30
CASTEGRGPYEQYF	.	TRBV5-6
CAWSGLSAGEQYF	.	TRBV30
CASSPGIGNTIYF	.	TRBV10-1
CASSLAGELFF	.	TRBV13